A selection of T cell receptor beta chains follows, all from one sample in a study of T cell repertoires in cytomegalovirus infection. For these receptors, no antigen is known. TCRdb redid the calling of the reads with MiXCR, one entry per CDR3 protein. The sample has approximately 470,000 distinct CDR3 sequences, about 42% seen once. The sample here was cultured PBMCs, taken from culture after CMV antigen stimulation. The receptor set was obtained from a human donor in good health (CMV status not recorded). Some clones in this sample may be carry-over from other donors' samples. Both conserved end residues are trimmed from each CDR3. Fields, in order: CDR3 protein, V gene, clone size, J gene, CDR3 length. The size of a clone is reported for some rows only, either as once, few or many, or as a class for expanded clones.

cdr3_aa: ASTIHRDRQETQY
v_call: TRBV12-3/TRBV12-4
clone_size: NA
j_call: TRBJ2-5
cdr3_length: 13

cdr3_aa: ASSGYRDSPGGYT
v_call: TRBV7-6
clone_size: few
j_call: TRBJ1-2
cdr3_length: 13

cdr3_aa: ASSQVLAPGELF
v_call: TRBV4-2
clone_size: NA
j_call: TRBJ2-2
cdr3_length: 12

cdr3_aa: ASSLMGGGNQPQH
v_call: TRBV27
clone_size: few
j_call: TRBJ1-5
cdr3_length: 13

cdr3_aa: ASRGNSDSPLH
v_call: TRBV5-1
clone_size: few
j_call: TRBJ1-6
cdr3_length: 11

cdr3_aa: ASSGGWTVSTYEQY
v_call: TRBV7-9
clone_size: NA
j_call: TRBJ2-7
cdr3_length: 14

cdr3_aa: ASSFGLAEAF
v_call: TRBV7-2
clone_size: many
j_call: TRBJ1-1
cdr3_length: 10

cdr3_aa: ASSAAGASAYNEQF
v_call: TRBV12-3/TRBV12-4
clone_size: few
j_call: TRBJ2-1
cdr3_length: 14

cdr3_aa: SVGGPGLETQY
v_call: TRBV29-1
clone_size: NA
j_call: TRBJ2-5
cdr3_length: 11

cdr3_aa: ASSLAPQGYEQY
v_call: TRBV11-2
clone_size: few
j_call: TRBJ2-7
cdr3_length: 12

cdr3_aa: ASYGGNTEAF
v_call: TRBV27
clone_size: NA
j_call: TRBJ1-1
cdr3_length: 10

cdr3_aa: ASSSPPRNEQY
v_call: TRBV7-2
clone_size: NA
j_call: NA
cdr3_length: 11

cdr3_aa: ASRGLSSGSFGELF
v_call: TRBV7-6
clone_size: NA
j_call: TRBJ2-2
cdr3_length: 14

cdr3_aa: ASNNRGGPDTQY
v_call: TRBV19
clone_size: NA
j_call: TRBJ2-3
cdr3_length: 12

cdr3_aa: ASSQGPSDQPQH
v_call: TRBV4-2
clone_size: NA
j_call: TRBJ1-5
cdr3_length: 12

cdr3_aa: ASSTPPRTDYEQY
v_call: TRBV6-6
clone_size: NA
j_call: TRBJ2-7
cdr3_length: 13

cdr3_aa: ASSLDRTQETQY
v_call: TRBV7-8
clone_size: few
j_call: TRBJ2-5
cdr3_length: 12

cdr3_aa: ASSDLYMAKNIQY
v_call: TRBV6-2/TRBV6-3
clone_size: NA
j_call: TRBJ2-4
cdr3_length: 13

cdr3_aa: ASTPRTGGGEQY
v_call: TRBV6-2/TRBV6-3
clone_size: NA
j_call: TRBJ2-7
cdr3_length: 12

cdr3_aa: SARADLRAGVADTQY
v_call: TRBV20-1
clone_size: NA
j_call: TRBJ2-3
cdr3_length: 15

cdr3_aa: ASSLGLAYEQF
v_call: TRBV7-2
clone_size: NA
j_call: TRBJ2-1
cdr3_length: 11

cdr3_aa: ASSLALGQGLNTEAF
v_call: TRBV7-8
clone_size: few
j_call: TRBJ1-1
cdr3_length: 15

cdr3_aa: ASSYRDNSPLH
v_call: TRBV6-5
clone_size: NA
j_call: TRBJ1-6
cdr3_length: 11

cdr3_aa: ASSPAGDSPLH
v_call: TRBV5-5
clone_size: NA
j_call: TRBJ1-6
cdr3_length: 11

cdr3_aa: ASSEENTNYGYT
v_call: TRBV2
clone_size: NA
j_call: TRBJ1-2
cdr3_length: 12

cdr3_aa: ASSQGGRAGLGELF
v_call: TRBV4-3
clone_size: NA
j_call: TRBJ2-2
cdr3_length: 14

cdr3_aa: ASSPTDATNEKLF
v_call: TRBV5-4
clone_size: NA
j_call: TRBJ1-4
cdr3_length: 13

cdr3_aa: ASSRGLAGKGTDTQY
v_call: TRBV7-8
clone_size: NA
j_call: TRBJ2-3
cdr3_length: 15

cdr3_aa: ASSEPGRNYGYT
v_call: TRBV25-1
clone_size: NA
j_call: TRBJ1-2
cdr3_length: 12

cdr3_aa: ASRARGGLPSYEQY
v_call: TRBV7-2
clone_size: NA
j_call: TRBJ2-7
cdr3_length: 14

cdr3_aa: ASSYQAGRRNEQF
v_call: TRBV6-6
clone_size: once
j_call: TRBJ2-1
cdr3_length: 13

cdr3_aa: ASSLKAGPFWQF
v_call: TRBV7-2
clone_size: few
j_call: TRBJ2-1
cdr3_length: 12

cdr3_aa: ASSYLASGRAGGTDTQY
v_call: TRBV6-8
clone_size: few
j_call: TRBJ2-3
cdr3_length: 17

cdr3_aa: ASSLGTGVNEQF
v_call: TRBV7-2
clone_size: many
j_call: TRBJ2-1
cdr3_length: 12

cdr3_aa: AIRKNTGSEYEQY
v_call: TRBV10-3
clone_size: NA
j_call: TRBJ2-7
cdr3_length: 13

cdr3_aa: ASSSTGGGVQDTQY
v_call: TRBV13
clone_size: NA
j_call: TRBJ2-3
cdr3_length: 14

cdr3_aa: ASSLLDMVQPQH
v_call: TRBV28
clone_size: NA
j_call: TRBJ1-5
cdr3_length: 12

cdr3_aa: ASSETVGLAPYEQY
v_call: TRBV6-1
clone_size: NA
j_call: TRBJ2-7
cdr3_length: 14

cdr3_aa: ASSRSGGTEAF
v_call: TRBV12-3/TRBV12-4
clone_size: few
j_call: TRBJ1-1
cdr3_length: 11

cdr3_aa: ASSLGGTANQETQY
v_call: TRBV11-2
clone_size: few
j_call: TRBJ2-5
cdr3_length: 14

cdr3_aa: ASSQGQASWRYGYT
v_call: TRBV7-2
clone_size: many
j_call: TRBJ1-2
cdr3_length: 14

cdr3_aa: ASSPRIVQETQY
v_call: TRBV7-2
clone_size: NA
j_call: TRBJ2-5
cdr3_length: 12

cdr3_aa: AAEKPGNTIY
v_call: TRBV10-3
clone_size: NA
j_call: TRBJ1-3
cdr3_length: 10

cdr3_aa: ASTGDTGELF
v_call: TRBV27
clone_size: NA
j_call: TRBJ2-2
cdr3_length: 10

cdr3_aa: ASSFQRGVLETQY
v_call: TRBV7-2
clone_size: many
j_call: TRBJ2-5
cdr3_length: 13

cdr3_aa: ASSLASTGGYT
v_call: TRBV7-8
clone_size: NA
j_call: TRBJ1-2
cdr3_length: 11

cdr3_aa: ASSSWDSNSPLH
v_call: TRBV7-2
clone_size: NA
j_call: TRBJ1-6
cdr3_length: 12

cdr3_aa: ASSLTGLSYEQY
v_call: TRBV7-2
clone_size: NA
j_call: TRBJ2-7
cdr3_length: 12